Listed below are T cell receptor beta chains from one sample, sequenced in a study of siplizumab effects on memory and regulatory T cells. Profiling relied on immunoSEQ multiplex PCR, and the TCRdb table lists in-frame clones only, not all of them. Here the sample spans more than 75,000 clones, around 97% being singletons. The sample comprised naive CD4+ T cells sorted from blood. These receptors all come from a human donor in good health. CDR3s include the opening cysteine and the closing phenylalanine or tryptophan. A D gene is named only where the DNA matches it firmly. Where a row states a size, it is once, few, many or the class of an expanded clone; other rows omit it.

clone_size	v_call	j_call	d_call	cdr3_nt	cdr3_aa
-	TRBV18	TRBJ2-2	-	TGTGCCAGCACGCGCAGAAACACCGGGGAGCTGTTTTTT	CASTRRNTGELFF
-	TRBV11-2	TRBJ2-5	TRBD1	TGTGCCAGCAGCTTAGCGGGCACAGGGGTAGGGGAGACCCAGTACTTC	CASSLAGTGVGETQYF
-	TRBV10-3	TRBJ2-3	TRBD1	TGTGCCATCAGACCACACGACGGGACAGGGGACCGTGGTACGCAGTATTTT	CAIRPHDGTGDRGTQYF
once	TRBV10-3	TRBJ1-2	TRBD1	TGTGCCATCAGTCAGGACAGGATTCGCTACACCTTC	CAISQDRIRYTF
once	TRBV5-6	TRBJ2-7	TRBD1	TGTGCCAGCAGCAGACAGGGGATTAGCGAGCAGTACTTC	CASSRQGISEQYF
-	TRBV21-1	TRBJ1-3	-	TGTGCCAGCAGCAAATACCGGTGGGGGGGAAAGGTTAGAAACACCATATATTTT	CASSKYRWGGKVRNTIYF
few	TRBV21-1	TRBJ1-1	-	TGTGCCAGCAGCACCCAAGACAGGGAAGAGTGGGGAGCTTTCTTT	CASSTQDREEWGAFF
-	TRBV6-4	TRBJ2-1	-	TGTGCCAGCAGTGACCGCAGTAGCAACGCGATTAATGAGCAGTTCTTC	CASSDRSSNAINEQFF
-	TRBV12-5	TRBJ2-7	-	TGTGCTAGTGGTGCCCGGGGGTCGTCCTACGAGCAGTACTTC	CASGARGSSYEQYF
-	TRBV5-4	TRBJ2-7	-	TGTGCCAGCAGCTGGGGGTTAATCGACTACGAGCAGTACTTC	CASSWGLIDYEQYF
-	TRBV4-3	TRBJ2-7	-	TGCGCCAGCAGCCAAGAAACAGGGTATTCCTCCTACGAGCAGTACTTC	CASSQETGYSSYEQYF
-	TRBV10-3	TRBJ1-5	TRBD1	TGTGCCACCGGACAGGCAGGGGGCAATCAGCCCCAGCATTTT	CATGQAGGNQPQHF
-	TRBV9	TRBJ2-3	-	TGTGCCAGCAGCGTAGGACCAGCAACAGATACGCAGTATTTT	CASSVGPATDTQYF
-	TRBV6-5	TRBJ1-6	TRBD1	TGTGCCAGCAGTTCCCCGGGACAGGGAAGGTCACCCCTCCACTTT	CASSSPGQGRSPLHF
-	TRBV5-8	TRBJ2-7	TRBD2	TGTGCCAGCAGCCTTAGCGGGGAATACTACGAGCAGTACTTC	CASSLSGEYYEQYF
-	TRBV11-2	TRBJ1-2	-	TGTGCCAGCAGCTTAACACTGTTGGGGGGCTACACCTTC	CASSLTLLGGYTF
once	TRBV7-9	TRBJ2-3	-	TGTGCCAGCAGCGCTATTGTCCAAGGTAGCACAGATACGCAGTATTTT	CASSAIVQGSTDTQYF
-	TRBV25-1	TRBJ2-5	-	TGTGCCAGCACTTTGACAGGTCTCGGCTCAGAGACCCAGTACTTC	CASTLTGLGSETQYF
-	TRBV4-1	TRBJ2-3	TRBD1	TGCGCCAGCAGCTCAGATCACAGGGGAAGCACAGATACGCAGTATTTT	CASSSDHRGSTDTQYF
once	TRBV11-3	TRBJ1-1	-	TGTGCCAGCAGCTTGGGGGGTAAGAACACTGAAGCTTTCTTT	CASSLGGKNTEAFF
-	TRBV5-1	TRBJ2-5	-	TGCGCCAGCAGCTTGCAGATCGAAGAGACCCAGTACTTC	CASSLQIEETQYF
-	TRBV10-1	TRBJ2-2	-	TGCGCCAGCCGGGGGGCGGTTAACACCGGGGAGCTGTTTTTT	CASRGAVNTGELFF
-	TRBV9	TRBJ1-1	-	TGTGCCAGCAGCCCGAGGGTTGTGAACACTGAAGCTTTCTTT	CASSPRVVNTEAFF
-	TRBV10-3	TRBJ2-5	-	TGTGCCATCAGGGGGCAACAAGAGACCCAGTACTTC	CAIRGQQETQYF
-	TRBV19	TRBJ2-5	TRBD2	TGTGCCAGTAGTACCGGACTAGCGGGTTCGACCCAGTACTTC	CASSTGLAGSTQYF
-	TRBV20-1	TRBJ2-3	TRBD2	TGCAGTGCTATGAGCGGGGCGGCGCAGTATTTT	CSAMSGAAQYF
-	TRBV7-3	TRBJ1-5	TRBD1	TGTGCCAGCAGCTTTGACAGGGATCAGCCCCAGCATTTT	CASSFDRDQPQHF
-	TRBV9	TRBJ2-7	TRBD2	TGTGCCAGCAGCGTAGGGGGACTAGCAGGCCTCTACGAGCAGTACTTC	CASSVGGLAGLYEQYF
-	TRBV28	TRBJ1-1	TRBD1	TGTGCCAGCAGACACACTACAGGGGGCTTGTTGAACACTGAAGCTTTCTTT	CASRHTTGGLLNTEAFF
-	TRBV19	TRBJ2-1	-	TGTGCCAGTAGTCCCAAGGGACCGTTGCAGTTCTTC	CASSPKGPLQFF
-	TRBV11-2	TRBJ2-3	TRBD2	TGTGCCAGCAGCTCCCGCACGAGCGGGGGCCCCCTTGGCACAGATACGCAGTATTTT	CASSSRTSGGPLGTDTQYF
-	TRBV9	TRBJ1-1	-	TGTGCCAGCAGCTTTAGGGACGGGATGAACACTGAAGCTTTCTTT	CASSFRDGMNTEAFF
-	TRBV27	TRBJ2-5	TRBD2	TGTGCCAGCAGTTTTAGCGGGGGACTCCAAGAGACCCAGTACTTC	CASSFSGGLQETQYF
-	TRBV7-2	TRBJ1-1	TRBD1	TGTGCCAGCAGCCCAGGGGGAGGGAGCACTGAAGCTTTCTTT	CASSPGGGSTEAFF
-	TRBV27	TRBJ1-6	-	TGTGCCAGCAGCCTCGACAGGAGCAGCGACTTATTCCCCCTCCACTTT	CASSLDRSSDLFPLHF
-	TRBV9	TRBJ2-1	TRBD1	TGTGCCAGCAGCCTTACCGGGACAGGGAGTCTTGAGCAGTTCTTC	CASSLTGTGSLEQFF
-	TRBV19	TRBJ2-1	TRBD1	TGTGCCAGTAGTTTCCGGGACAGTCCTGTCGAGCAGTTCTTC	CASSFRDSPVEQFF
-	TRBV7-9	TRBJ2-3	TRBD1	TGTGCCAGCAGCCTCGGACAGGGTACAGATACGCAGTATTTT	CASSLGQGTDTQYF
-	TRBV29-1	TRBJ1-1	TRBD1	TGCAGCGTTAGACAGGGGGCGACTGAAGCTTTCTTT	CSVRQGATEAFF
-	TRBV7-2	TRBJ2-7	TRBD1	TGTGCCAGCAGTCGACAGGGTCATCAAAGCCTAGGATACGAGCAGTACTTC	CASSRQGHQSLGYEQYF
-	TRBV4-1	TRBJ2-1	-	TGCGCCAGCAGCCAAGATGAGGGGGGGGGCCCCCTCGATGAGCAGTTCTTC	CASSQDEGGGPLDEQFF
-	TRBV6-5	TRBJ2-2	TRBD1	TGTGCCAGCGGGCCCCGGACAGGGAGCACCGGGGAGCTGTTTTTT	CASGPRTGSTGELFF
-	TRBV7-7	TRBJ2-5	-	TGTGCCAGCAGCTTAGCGAGGGTTGAGACCCAGTACTTC	CASSLARVETQYF
once	TRBV7-9	TRBJ2-2	-	TGTGCCAGCAGCTTGATGGGGCACACCGGGGAGCTGTTTTTT	CASSLMGHTGELFF
-	TRBV4-3	TRBJ2-7	-	TGCGCCAGCAGCCCCACAACCCCTCTCGGGGAGTACTTC	CASSPTTPLGEYF
-	TRBV19	TRBJ1-4	TRBD1	TGTGCCAGTACTCCTGGGACAGTGGGTGAAAAACTGTTTTTT	CASTPGTVGEKLFF
-	TRBV5-4	TRBJ1-2	TRBD1	TGTGCCAGCAGCCCGGGACAGCGCTATGGCTACACCTTC	CASSPGQRYGYTF
-	TRBV5-1	TRBJ2-7	-	TGCGCCAGCAGCTCGGAACTAGCCTACGAGCAGTACTTC	CASSSELAYEQYF